A selection of T cell receptor beta chains follows, all from one sample in a study of T-cell memory formation after mild COVID-19. TCRdb analysed the 5' RACE reads with MiXCR anew, one entry per CDR3 protein. The sample records some 410,000 distinct CDR3 sequences, more than 20% being singletons. The sequenced material came from PBMCs or a T cell subset sorted from them (not recorded which). These receptor sequences come from an adult woman who had mild COVID-19 (a few samples of this study predate the infection). Cell type and time point are not known. Both conserved end residues are trimmed from each CDR3. Fields, in order: V gene, CDR3 protein.

TRBV30	AWSRGGANEPQH
TRBV20-1	SAQDTGDSYEQY
TRBV29-1	SVGQGRVAEQY
TRBV2	ASSGTGYYGYT
TRBV5-6	ASSLLAITPFGETQY
TRBV9	ASSDGSSPRGQGATNEQF
TRBV24-1	ATSGGARAGELF
TRBV6-5	ASSYDRRDSPLH
TRBV7-2	ASSSDSTFAPRNEQF
TRBV20-1	SALTGPNEKLF
TRBV27	ASRWGGEQY
TRBV10-3	AIRSGLAGHNEQF
TRBV7-9	ASSLGSVRLETQY
TRBV4-1	ASSQDRPIGQTYEQY
TRBV4-3	ASSQDSGTGANVLT
TRBV18	ASSRQDLGANVLT
TRBV27	ASSPALAGPTGETQY
TRBV2	ASSEGGYYGYT
TRBV7-9	ASSLVNNEQF
TRBV5-5	ASSLSGRAWPSEQY
TRBV25-1	ASSELKGSSGNTIY
TRBV6-2/TRBV6-3	ASSYSPRGGLYNEQF
TRBV29-1	SVYGLPSGNEQF
TRBV20-1	SVTSGGIWSTDTQY
TRBV5-5	ASSYETRGSEKLF
TRBV11-1	ASSLDRVHEQY
TRBV6-4	ASATIGGTDTQY
TRBV18	ASSPNMARKDSGYSPLH
TRBV3-1	ASSQATLAYYEQY
TRBV6-6	ASSQTQGDYT
TRBV5-5	ASSLVQVQETQY
TRBV6-1	ASSDKRGRRYEQY
TRBV15	ATTDYQAGGAF
TRBV30	AWSLGYSNQPQH
TRBV14	ASSQEKLAGVGTGELF
TRBV7-8	ASSGLAEYNEQF
TRBV12-3/TRBV12-4	ASSPDRRELF